Sequencing of this T cell receptor beta chain was carried out in a study of T cell changes during pregnancy in multiple sclerosis. Generated by immunoSEQ multiplex PCR, the TCRdb table keeps only in-frame clones and is missing some. The sample records tens of thousands of clones, 85% to 95% being singletons. Trimming cost V 4 bases and J 2 bases; bases outside gene matches: 2. This CDR3 comprises 13 residues. Germline V gene data show CDR1 as SGHNT and CDR2 as YYREEE (reference sequence). Here the sequenced sample was peripheral blood, taken in the first trimester of pregnancy. The rearrangement uses TRBV5-4 and TRBJ1-1; TRBD1 matches at 7 bases. The clonotype comes from a female donor in good health, enrolled as a control in a pregnancy study. The CDR3 loop is CASSRGQNTEAFF. As DNA, the CDR3 is TGTGCCAGCAGCAGGGGGCAAAACACTGAAGCTTTCTTT. The whole variable domain, filled in from reference TRBV5-4 and TRBJ1-1, reads ETGVTQSPTHLIKTRGQQVTLRCSSQSGHNTVSWYQQALGQGPQFIFQYYREEENGRGNFPPRFSGLQFPNYSSELNVNALELDDSALYLCASSRGQNTEAFFGQGTRLTVV.